This TCR beta chain was sequenced for a study of T cell responses to AZD1222 COVID-19 vaccine. The CDR3 has 16 residues. J lost 0 bases, V lost 1 base, and 4 bases had no gene match. Germline V lookup: CDR1 SGHRS, CDR2 YFSETQ. TCRdb's copy holds only in-frame clones and misses some; the assay was immunoSEQ multiplex PCR. Altogether about 200,000 clones are present, 80% to 95% being singletons, with the ten largest covering 1% to 1.5%. The source is an adult in good health. The J gene is TRBJ1-5, the V gene TRBV5-1; 7 nucleotides agree with TRBD1. This specimen consisted of peripheral blood, obtained on day 0 of AZD1222 vaccination. The CDR3 spells CASSLTGDHSNQPQHF. The CDR3 region has the DNA TGCGCCAGCAGCTTGACAGGGGACCATAGCAATCAGCCCCAGCATTTT.